This is a list of T cell receptor beta chains from one sample in a study of blood T cell repertoires in COVID-19. The repertoire was sequenced with immunoSEQ multiplex PCR; TCRdb's copy has only in-frame clones and lacks some. The sample includes 150,000 to 200,000 clones, 90% of them seen just once. Sequencing was performed on peripheral blood. The source is a man aged 45 to 65 with acute or convalescent COVID-19. Both conserved end residues are part of each CDR3. A D gene is named only where the DNA matches it firmly. Not all rows give a size; the values are once, few, many and, for expanded clones, a class.

TRBV7-7	TRBJ1-5	13	.	.	CASSSGVNQPQHF	TGTGCTAGCAGCTCGGGGGTTAATCAGCCCCAGCATTTT
TRBV24-1	TRBJ1-2	15	.	TRBD1	CATSDSGGAWNGYTF	TGTGCCACCAGTGATTCAGGGGGCGCTTGGAATGGCTACACCTTC
TRBV2	TRBJ2-1	19	.	TRBD1	CASTDRKKLQDRGRSGQFF	TGTGCCAGCACCGATAGAAAAAAGCTCCAGGACAGGGGTCGGAGTGGGCAGTTCTTC
TRBV19	TRBJ2-5	13	.	TRBD1	CASIPGQGETQYF	TGTGCCAGTATCCCCGGACAGGGAGAGACCCAGTACTTC
TRBV6-6	TRBJ1-2	13	.	.	CASSYSTGDGYTF	TGTGCCAGCAGTTACTCGACAGGCGATGGCTACACCTTC
TRBV28	TRBJ2-1	16	once	.	CASSFRRAVGYNEQFF	TGTGCCAGCAGTTTCCGGAGGGCCGTTGGATACAATGAGCAGTTCTTC
TRBV7-2	TRBJ1-1	14	.	.	CASSFGGRGTEAFF	TGTGCCAGCAGCTTCGGGGGGCGCGGTACTGAAGCTTTCTTT
TRBV5-4	TRBJ2-2	15	.	.	CASSVSGTNTGELFF	TGTGCCAGCAGCGTTAGCGGAACGAACACCGGGGAGCTGTTTTTT
TRBV4-1	TRBJ2-2	17	.	.	CASSREPGLKHTGELFF	TGCGCCAGCAGCCGAGAACCGGGACTGAAGCACACCGGGGAGCTGTTTTTT
TRBV27	TRBJ2-4	16	.	.	CASSLSSGLRKNIQYF	TGTGCCAGCAGTTTATCCTCAGGGCTACGGAAAAACATTCAGTACTTC
TRBV11-1	TRBJ2-5	16	.	.	CASSLRAGQSRETQYF	TGTGCCAGCAGCTTAAGAGCCGGACAGTCTCGGGAGACCCAGTACTTC
TRBV19	TRBJ2-1	17	.	TRBD2	CASSINGGSTAYNEQFF	TGTGCCAGTAGTATTAACGGCGGGAGTACGGCCTACAATGAGCAGTTCTTC
TRBV4-3	TRBJ2-6	18	.	TRBD2	CASSQVGTTSSGANVLTF	TGCGCCAGCAGCCAAGTAGGGACTACATCCTCTGGGGCCAACGTCCTGACTTTC
TRBV9	TRBJ1-3	16	.	TRBD1	CASSVGGTGFGNTIYF	TGTGCCAGCAGCGTAGGTGGGACAGGGTTTGGGAACACCATATATTTT